This is a list of T cell receptor beta chains from one sample in a study of beta chain features in type 1 diabetes. The method was immunoSEQ multiplex PCR; TCRdb's version includes in-frame clones alone and lacks a portion of them. The table records hundreds of thousands of clones, 13% of them present only once. Sequencing was carried out using naive CD4+ T cells from blood. The receptors stem from a man aged 18 to 30 with type 1 diabetes. CDR3s include the opening cysteine and the closing phenylalanine or tryptophan. Fields, in order: J gene, clone size, V gene, D gene, CDR3 DNA, CDR3 protein. D genes are given only for firm matches. Not every row has a clone size; where given, it reads once, few, many or a size class.

>TRBJ1-1|few|TRBV29-1|-
TGCAGCGTTGAGACAGTCATGAACACTGAAGCTTTCTTT
CSVETVMNTEAFF
>TRBJ1-1|few|TRBV7-9|-
TGTGCCAGCAGCAAAGACCCGAACACTGAAGCTTTCTTT
CASSKDPNTEAFF
>TRBJ1-1|-|TRBV29-1|-
TGCAGCGTTCAAGCCAGGCAATCGACAGGCACTGAAGCTTTCTTT
CSVQARQSTGTEAFF
>TRBJ1-2|-|TRBV2|TRBD1
TGTGCCAGCAGTGGACAGGGTATCTATGGCTACACCTTC
CASSGQGIYGYTF
>TRBJ1-2|few|TRBV4-2|-
TGTGCCAGCAGCCAAGTATTTCAGGCCAATGGCTACACCTTC
CASSQVFQANGYTF
>TRBJ1-1|-|TRBV6-5|TRBD1
TGTGCCAGCAGACGGACAGGGAACACTGAAGCTTTCTTT
CASRRTGNTEAFF
>TRBJ2-5|few|TRBV18|-
TGTGCCAGCTCACCAGCGGAGACCCAGTACTTC
CASSPAETQYF
>TRBJ2-7|-|TRBV5-1|-
TGCGCCAGCAGCCGTGAGGGGCAGGGGCTTTCCTACGAGCAGTACTTC
CASSREGQGLSYEQYF
>TRBJ2-3|few|TRBV5-4|TRBD2
TGTGCCAGCAGCTTGGGACTAGCGGGGGTCCCCTCAGATACGCAGTATTTT
CASSLGLAGVPSDTQYF
>TRBJ1-6|few|TRBV9|TRBD1
TGTGCCAGCAGCTACGGACAGGCGAATAATTCACCCCTCCACTTT
CASSYGQANNSPLHF
>TRBJ2-1|once|TRBV11-3|-
TGTGCCAGCAGCCCCGGGGAGGCGAATGAGCAGTTCTTC
CASSPGEANEQFF
>TRBJ2-7|-|TRBV5-4|TRBD2
TGTGCCAGCAGCTTGTCGGGGGGGGCCGCCTTCTACGAGCAGTACTTC
CASSLSGGAAFYEQYF
>TRBJ2-7|few|TRBV2|TRBD1
TGTGCCAGCAGCCCCGGGACAGGGGCCTACGAGCAGTACTTC
CASSPGTGAYEQYF
>TRBJ1-1|once|TRBV29-1|-
TGCAGCGTTGAGGACCCGGGAGATGAAGCTTTCTTT
CSVEDPGDEAFF
>TRBJ2-2|few|TRBV7-3|-
TGTGCCAGCAGCTTTGCCGGGGACCCGAACACCGGGGAGCTGTTTTTT
CASSFAGDPNTGELFF
>TRBJ1-6|-|TRBV6-1|-
TGTGCCAGCGGGCGAGGGGACCCCAATTCACCCCTCCACTTT
CASGRGDPNSPLHF
>TRBJ1-6|few|TRBV7-8|TRBD1
TGTGCCAGCAGCCGACCCGGGACAGGGGATTCACCCCTCCACTTT
CASSRPGTGDSPLHF
>TRBJ2-3|-|TRBV18|-
TGTGCCAGCTCACCAATTATCCAACTCACAGATACGCAGTATTTT
CASSPIIQLTDTQYF
>TRBJ1-1|-|TRBV27|-
TGTGCCAGCAGTCGGGTTGATGCTGTGAGCACTGAAGCTTTCTTT
CASSRVDAVSTEAFF
>TRBJ2-7|few|TRBV28|TRBD1
TGTGCCAGCAGTTCTTCCGGGACAGGGTCCCACGAGCAGTACTTC
CASSSSGTGSHEQYF
>TRBJ1-5|-|TRBV5-1|-
TGCGCCAGCAGGCAAACCGGGGACCTCACTCCCCAGCCCCAGCATTTT
CASRQTGDLTPQPQHF
>TRBJ1-2|-|TRBV7-2|-
TGTGCCAGCAGCCCACCTCGGGCGTTATCTAACTATGGCTACACCTTC
CASSPPRALSNYGYTF
>TRBJ2-2|-|TRBV11-2|-
TGTGCCAGCAGCTTACAAGGTTACACCGGGGAGCTGTTTTTT
CASSLQGYTGELFF
>TRBJ2-5|-|TRBV2|TRBD1
TGTGCCAGCACCGTTGGGACAGGGGAAGAGACCCAGTACTTC
CASTVGTGEETQYF
>TRBJ1-5|-|TRBV10-2|-
TGCGCCAGCAGGGAGGGAGATCAGCCCCAGCATTTT
CASREGDQPQHF
>TRBJ1-1|few|TRBV5-4|TRBD1
TGTGCCAGCAGCTTCGGACAGGGCAGCATGAACACTGAAGCTTTCTTT
CASSFGQGSMNTEAFF
>TRBJ2-3|-|TRBV25-1|-
TGTGCCAGCAGGTGGAGGGGGCAGAGCACAGATACGCAGTATTTT
CASRWRGQSTDTQYF
>TRBJ1-1|few|TRBV29-1|-
TGCAGCGTGGGGGGAGATTCCGAAGCTTTCTTT
CSVGGDSEAFF
>TRBJ2-1|many|TRBV14|-
TGTGCCAGCAGCCAAGCCTCCATCAGAAATGAGCAGTTCTTC
CASSQASIRNEQFF
>TRBJ1-2|-|TRBV29-1|TRBD1
TGCAGCGTCTACCAGGGGGATGGCTACACCTTC
CSVYQGDGYTF
>TRBJ1-1|-|TRBV5-4|-
TGTGCCAGCAGCCTTTGGAGGATGGACACTGAAGCTTTCTTT
CASSLWRMDTEAFF
>TRBJ1-5|-|TRBV4-1|TRBD1
TGCGCCAGCAGCCCCTCTGCAGGGGGGATTGAGCCCCAGCATTTT
CASSPSAGGIEPQHF
>TRBJ2-7|few|TRBV4-1|TRBD1
TGCGCCAGCAGCCAAGGAAGTGGGCAGGGGGCGAGATACGAGCAGTACTTC
CASSQGSGQGARYEQYF
>TRBJ1-5|few|TRBV19|-
TGTGCCAGTAGTCTCCGGGGGGGCAATCAGCCCCAGCATTTT
CASSLRGGNQPQHF
>TRBJ2-1|-|TRBV9|-
TGTGCCAGCAGCGTTGGGGCAGGGGAGGCGAATGAGCAGTTCTTC
CASSVGAGEANEQFF
>TRBJ1-6|few|TRBV7-6|TRBD1
TGTGCCAGCAGCCTCGACAGGGGATTTTCACCCCTCCACTTT
CASSLDRGFSPLHF
>TRBJ2-7|few|TRBV9|TRBD2
TGTGCCAGCAGCGTAGGGACTAGCGGGGCTTACGAGCAGTACTTC
CASSVGTSGAYEQYF
>TRBJ2-1|-|TRBV19|-
TGTGCCAGTAGTATAAAGAACTACCCGTGGAATGAGCAGTTCTTC
CASSIKNYPWNEQFF
>TRBJ2-6|-|TRBV18|TRBD1
TGTGCCAGCTCACCACCGACAGGGTTACCTGGGGCCAACGTCCTGACTTTC
CASSPPTGLPGANVLTF
>TRBJ2-2|-|TRBV11-2|-
TGTGCCAGCAGCTTAGTGCGTATCGGGGAGCTGTTTTTT
CASSLVRIGELFF
>TRBJ1-6|once|TRBV9|-
TGTGCCAGCAGCGCCTCAGGGTATCTCCTCCACTTT
CASSASGYLLHF
>TRBJ2-3|few|TRBV6-5|-
TGTGCCAGCAGCCCACAGGGTACGAGGGGGGATACGCAGTATTTT
CASSPQGTRGDTQYF
>TRBJ2-5|-|TRBV4-2|TRBD1
TGTGCCAGCAGCCAAGCAGGGGGCGGGGAGACCCAGTACTTC
CASSQAGGGETQYF
>TRBJ2-5|-|TRBV19|TRBD1
TGTGCCAGTAGTCCACCGGGACAGGGGGCAGAGACCCAGTACTTC
CASSPPGQGAETQYF
>TRBJ2-7|few|TRBV7-9|-
TGTGCCAGCAGCCCCCAGGATGGATCCCTCGAGCAGTACTTC
CASSPQDGSLEQYF
>TRBJ1-1|few|TRBV30|-
TGTGCCTGGACATCCCTACGGATCATGAACACTGAAGCTTTCTTT
CAWTSLRIMNTEAFF
>TRBJ2-3|-|TRBV9|TRBD2
TGTGCCAGCAGCGTAGGTGTAGCGGGGGATACAGATACGCAGTATTTT
CASSVGVAGDTDTQYF
>TRBJ2-4|few|TRBV27|TRBD2
TGTGCCAGCAGTACCCCTAGCGGGGGGCTCTACATTCAGTACTTC
CASSTPSGGLYIQYF
>TRBJ1-3|few|TRBV30|-
TGTGCCTGGAGTACTGGAAACACCATATATTTT
CAWSTGNTIYF
>TRBJ1-1|few|TRBV18|-
TGTGCCAGCTCACCAACAGGGACTGAAGCTTTCTTT
CASSPTGTEAFF
>TRBJ1-3|few|TRBV30|-
TGTGCCTGGAGTGTAGGAGGGCTTGGAAACACCATATATTTT
CAWSVGGLGNTIYF
>TRBJ2-5|-|TRBV30|TRBD2
TGTGCCTGGAGCGGGGGGACTAGCGGGGCCGCGGAGACCCAGTACTTC
CAWSGGTSGAAETQYF